One sample yielded the 29 T cell receptor beta chains listed below, sequenced in a study of T cell changes during pregnancy in multiple sclerosis. TCRdb's table, derived via immunoSEQ multiplex PCR, lists solely in-frame clones and lacks some. The sample yields fewer than 25,000 clones, under 95% seen once. The sequenced sample was CD8+ T cells from peripheral blood mononuclear cells, obtained in the third trimester of pregnancy. Receptor source: a female donor in good health, enrolled as a control in a pregnancy study.

V gene TRBV6-5 combines with J gene TRBJ1-1; D is undetermined. The CDR3 totals 13 residues. The V end lost 4 bases, the J end lost 2 bases, and 8 bases lay between the germline ends. Germline values: CDR1 MNHEY, CDR2 SVGAGI. The CDR3 sequence is CASSSNINTEAFF. The DNA of the CDR3 is TGTGCCAGCAGTTCGAACATAAACACTGAAGCTTTCTTT.

The chain's CDR3 is CASSDSTGGYNEQFF. Here the CDR3 DNA reads TGTGCCAGCAGTGACTCGACAGGGGGCTACAATGAGCAGTTCTTC. This chain links TRBV6-4 with TRBJ2-1; 9 positions match TRBD1. This CDR3 comprises 15 residues. V lost 0 bases to trimming and J lost 3 bases; unmatched junction nucleotides: 0. The V gene's germline CDR1 is MRHNA and CDR2 SNTAGT.

The V call is TRBV7-9, the J call TRBJ1-5; D perhaps matches TRBD1 (5 bases). The CDR3 sequence is 17 residues long. V lost 2 bases to trimming and J lost 2 bases, with 16 bases between them. Germline V CDR1 and CDR2: SEHNR, FQNEAQ (reference sequence). The CDR3 sequence: CASSLLGHDGRNQPQHF. The CDR3 DNA follows: TGTGCCAGCAGCTTACTGGGGCACGATGGTCGCAATCAGCCCCAGCATTTT.

CDR3: CASSQELGSTGNTIYF. CDR3 bases: TGTGCCAGCAGCCAAGAACTGGGGAGTACTGGAAACACCATATATTTT. The rearrangement joins TRBV4-2 to TRBJ1-3, with D hard to call. Looked up from germline, CDR1 is LGHNA and CDR2 is YNFKEQ. The V gene lost 0 bases and the J gene lost 2 bases, with 11 bases spanning the gap. CDR3 length equals 16 residues.

This clone is classed as medium-sized. The V gene is TRBV6-1, the J gene TRBJ2-7; the D gene is possibly TRBD1 (5 bases). The CDR3 is 15 residues long. Germline values: CDR1 MNHNS, CDR2 SASEGT. With 1 base removed from V and 1 base from J, the gap between germline ends came to 11 bases. CDR3 nucleotides: TGTGCCAGCAGTGAAGAGTTGGCAGGGTCCTACGAGCAGTACTTC. Translation gives CASSEELAGSYEQYF.

This chain uses TRBV10-1 with TRBJ2-3, with no clear D. Germline V CDR1 and CDR2: WNHNN, SYGVQD (reference sequence). The CDR3 runs to 13 residues. V was trimmed by 8 bases and J by 2 bases, leaving 11 bases between them. The DNA for the CDR3 is TGCGCCAGCGCAGCCAGGCACACAGATACGCAGTATTTT. It specifies CASAARHTDTQYF.

The V gene is TRBV14, the J gene TRBJ1-5; no clear D gene. Deletions cut 0 bases from V and 16 bases from J, with 16 bases between. This CDR3 has 13 residues. The V gene's germline CDR1 is SGHDN and CDR2 FVKESK. This CDR3 is CASSQEDSARCHF. CDR3 sequence (DNA): TGTGCCAGCAGCCAAGAAGATAGTGCCCGATGTCATTTT.

The chain is built from TRBV9 and TRBJ2-3; 10 nucleotides match TRBD2. This CDR3 comprises 15 residues. V shed 0 bases and J 5 bases; nucleotides not matched to a gene: 3. CDR1 is SGDLS, CDR2 YYNGEE, per germline. CDR3 protein: CASSVGTSGKDTQYF. CDR3 sequence (DNA): TGTGCCAGCAGCGTAGGTACTAGCGGGAAAGATACGCAGTATTTT.

The V gene is TRBV30, the J gene TRBJ1-6, with D possibly TRBD1 on 5 matching bases. V was trimmed by 2 bases and J by 10 bases, leaving 15 bases between them. The CDR3 totals 14 residues. CDR1 and CDR2 (germline): GTSNPN, SVGIG (reference sequence). CDR3 residues: CAWSLGGVRSPLHF. The CDR3, as DNA: TGTGCCTGGAGTCTTGGGGGGGTACGCTCACCCCTCCACTTT. Based on the CDR3 plus reference TRBV30 and TRBJ1-6, the full variable domain is SQTIHQWPATLVQPVGSPLSLECTVEGTSNPNLYWYRQAAGRGLQLLFYSVGIGQISSEVPQNLSASRPQDRQFILSSKKLLLSDSGFYLCAWSLGGVRSPLHFGNGTRLTVT.

The rearrangement joins TRBV5-1 to TRBJ1-2; no firm D call. The length of the CDR3 is 14 residues. V was shortened by 7 bases and J by 4 bases, with 17 bases between the two germline ends. Germline CDR1 is SGHRS and CDR2 is YFSETQ. CDR3 sequence (DNA): TGCGCCAGCCGCGGGGAGAATTTCTTCTATGGCTACACCTTC. Translated, it gives CASRGENFFYGYTF.

CDR3 region: CASSEAGAWRSQPQHF. CDR3 sequence (DNA): TGTGCCAGCAGTGAAGCGGGAGCGTGGCGGAGTCAGCCCCAGCATTTT. This chain uses TRBV6-1 with TRBJ1-5; D gene ambiguous. The CDR3 runs 16 residues. Germline-derived CDR1 and CDR2 are MNHNS and SASEGT. V dropped 0 bases and J dropped 6 bases, with 15 bases sitting between them.

The V and J genes are TRBV5-6 and TRBJ1-6; no reliable D call. CDR3 length: 15 amino acids. Germline CDR1 and CDR2: SGHDT and YYEEEE. The germline V and J ends were trimmed by 3 bases and 14 bases, with 21 bases remaining between them. DNA of the CDR3: TGTGCCAGCAGCTCGCGGCTCCATGGAGACCGGGCCCTCCACTTT. Translation: CASSSRLHGDRALHF. The whole variable domain, filled in from reference TRBV5-6 and TRBJ1-6, reads DAGVTQSPTHLIKTRGQQVTLRCSPKSGHDTVSWYQQALGQGPQFIFQYYEEEERQRGNFPDRFSGHQFPNYSSELNVNALLLGDSALYLCASSSRLHGDRALHFGNGTRLTVT.

This clone is deemed medium-sized. V is TRBV5-1 and J is TRBJ2-7; TRBD1 is a possible D gene (6 bases). This CDR3 has 15 residues. CDR1 is SGHRS and CDR2 is YFSETQ in the germline V gene. The ends were cut back, 2 bases at V and 2 bases at J, with 14 bases in the middle. CDR3 nucleotides: TGCGCCAGCAGCTTATCACAGGGAGTAGCCTACGAGCAGTACTTC. Translation gives CASSLSQGVAYEQYF.

V gene TRBV7-9 combines with J gene TRBJ2-7; D gene uncertain. Looked up from germline, CDR1 is SEHNR and CDR2 is FQNEAQ (reference sequence). Between the trimmed V and J ends, which lost 5 bases and 7 bases, there was a span of 12 bases. The CDR3 loop spans 12 amino acids. The CDR3 region has the DNA TGTGCCAGCAGCCTAAAATATCTGGAGCAGTACTTC. It yields the protein CASSLKYLEQYF.

This rearrangement joins TRBV2 to TRBJ2-7; perhaps TRBD1 as D (5 bases). V was shortened by 5 bases and J by 5 bases, with 19 bases between the two germline ends. Germline V gives CDR1 SNHLY, CDR2 FYNNEI. The CDR3 length is 15 residues. CDR3 bases: TGTGCCAGCAGTATCCGTCGCAGGGTTTATGACGAGCAGTACTTC. It yields the protein CASSIRRRVYDEQYF.

The chain uses TRBV5-5 and TRBJ1-1; D may be TRBD1 (5 bases). The germline CDR1 and CDR2 sequences are SGHKS and YYEKEE (reference sequence). V was trimmed by 4 bases and J by 7 bases, leaving 8 bases between them. The CDR3 is 11 amino acids. CDR3 sequence reads: CASSPGNEAFF. In DNA, the CDR3 is TGTGCCAGCAGCCCAGGGAATGAAGCTTTCTTT.

The rearrangement links TRBV2 to TRBJ2-1, with TRBD2 identical over 7 bases. With 2 bases clipped from V and 11 bases from J, the junction kept 3 bases outside the gene matches. The germline V gene encodes CDR1 SNHLY and CDR2 FYNNEI. The CDR3 contains 12 residues. The CDR3 sequence: CASSEPGGKQFF. In DNA form, the CDR3 reads TGTGCCAGCAGTGAACCGGGGGGAAAGCAGTTCTTC.

Comments on this clone: The junction differs from germline at one of its ends, possibly a read error. The chain couples TRBV13 to TRBJ2-7; D is unclear. The CDR3 extends over 14 amino acids. Germline-derived CDR1 and CDR2 are PRHDT and FYEKMQ (reference sequence). The CDR3 region has the DNA TGTGCCAGCAGCTTAGGACACGACTTATACGAGCAGCACTTC. This gives the protein CASSLGHDLYEQHF.

The chain uses TRBV5-6 and TRBJ2-7, with 7 bases fitting TRBD1. Germline loops: CDR1 SGHDT, CDR2 YYEEEE. The CDR3 runs 15 residues. V dropped 0 bases and J dropped 3; count of bases not matched to a gene: 6. The CDR3 bases are TGTGCCAGCAGCTTGGGACAGGGTTCTTTCTACGAGCAGTACTTC. It yields the protein CASSLGQGSFYEQYF. Using reference TRBV5-6 and TRBJ2-7 for the parts outside the CDR3, the full variable domain is DAGVTQSPTHLIKTRGQQVTLRCSPKSGHDTVSWYQQALGQGPQFIFQYYEEEERQRGNFPDRFSGHQFPNYSSELNVNALLLGDSALYLCASSLGQGSFYEQYFGPGTRLTVT.

About this clone itself: Germline is not matched at one junction end, which may reflect a read error. This chain uses TRBV5-6 with TRBJ2-1; no firm D call. The length of the CDR3 is 11 residues. Germline CDR1 reads SGHDT; CDR2 reads YYEEEE. DNA of the CDR3: TGTGCCAGCAGCTTGAATATTGAGCTGTTCTTC. The encoded protein is CASSLNIELFF.

The V gene is TRBV6-5, the J gene TRBJ1-5, with a possible D match to TRBD1 (5 bases). Trimming removed 6 bases at V and 1 base at J, with 13 bases between. This CDR3 is built from 15 residues. Looked up from germline, CDR1 is MNHEY and CDR2 is SVGAGI. CDR3 DNA sequence: TGTGCCAGCAGGCCCCAGGGTGGGAGCAATCAGCCCCAGCATTTT. Translating gives CASRPQGGSNQPQHF.

The chain is built from TRBV19 and TRBJ1-1; perhaps TRBD1 as D (6 bases). The V gene lost 7 bases and the J gene lost 3 bases, with 18 bases spanning the gap. CDR3 length: 15 residues. CDR1 LNHDA and CDR2 SQIVND come from the germline V gene (reference sequence). CDR3 in amino acids: CASTKAADSDTEAFF. As DNA, the CDR3 is TGTGCCAGTACCAAAGCTGCGGACAGCGACACTGAAGCTTTCTTT.

This clone was found once. The chain joins TRBV5-6 to TRBJ2-5; tentatively, D is TRBD1 (6 bases). Germline-derived CDR1 and CDR2 are SGHDT and YYEEEE. The germline V and J ends were trimmed by 5 bases and 0 bases, with 8 bases remaining between them. CDR3 length: 13 residues. The CDR3 sequence is CASSWDNQETQYF. CDR3 nucleotides: TGTGCCAGCAGTTGGGACAACCAAGAGACCCAGTACTTC.

The V gene is TRBV9, the J gene TRBJ1-2, with 7 nucleotides matching TRBD1. The CDR3 is made up of 13 amino acids. In germline, CDR1 is SGDLS, CDR2 YYNGEE. V was clipped by 4 bases and J by 8 bases; unmatched bases: 8. The CDR3 region is CASSTGTVGGYTF. The DNA of the CDR3 is TGTGCCAGCAGCACCGGGACAGTGGGAGGCTACACCTTC.

The chain combines TRBV7-9 with TRBJ1-1; the match to TRBD1 covers 9 bases. The CDR3 length is 16 residues. V gave up 5 bases and J gave up 0 bases; unmatched junction bases: 7. CDR1 and CDR2 from the germline V gene are SEHNR and FQNEAQ (reference sequence). This CDR3 reads CASSPATGGVNTEAFF. Here the CDR3 DNA reads TGTGCCAGCAGCCCCGCGACAGGGGGGGTGAACACTGAAGCTTTCTTT.

The V call is TRBV4-2, the J call TRBJ1-1, with 8 bases identical to TRBD1. V lost 1 base, J lost 0 bases, and 1 base stayed unmatched. CDR3 length: 15 amino acids. The germline CDR1 and CDR2 sequences are LGHNA and YNFKEQ. Written as DNA, the CDR3 is TGTGCCAGCAGCCAAGGACAGGGGATGAACACTGAAGCTTTCTTT. This translates into CASSQGQGMNTEAFF.

Only one count was recorded for this clone. The gene calls are TRBV5-6 and TRBJ2-3; 7 bases match TRBD2. V was clipped by 0 bases and J by 1 base; unmatched bases: 2. Germline assignment: CDR1 SGHDT and CDR2 YYEEEE. This CDR3 has 15 residues. The CDR3 bases are TGTGCCAGCAGCTTGGGGGGGGGAGGCACAGATACGCAGTATTTT. Its protein is CASSLGGGGTDTQYF.

J is TRBJ2-7 and V is TRBV4-1; 7 nucleotides align to TRBD2. The CDR3 consists of 15 residues. CDR1 is MGHRA and CDR2 is YSYEKL in the germline V gene. V trimming: 4 bases; J trimming: 4 bases; junction bases outside the gene matches: 10. For the CDR3, the DNA is TGCGCCAGCAGCCCCAAGACGGGAGGCGTTTACGAGCAGTACTTC. Protein product: CASSPKTGGVYEQYF.

The chain links TRBV28 to TRBJ2-1; 12 positions agree with TRBD1. V trimming: 5 bases; J trimming: 4 bases; junction bases outside the gene matches: 6. Germline lookup yields CDR1 MDHEN and CDR2 SYDVKM. The CDR3 length is 16 residues. CDR3 in amino acids: CASSKGTGGLYNEQFF. The CDR3 DNA reads TGTGCCAGCAGTAAAGGGACAGGGGGCCTTTACAATGAGCAGTTCTTC.